This T cell receptor beta chain is from a study of blood T cell repertoires in COVID-19. Study overall: The United States, Italy and Spain supplied acute and convalescent COVID-19 samples. The cDNA or gDNA used as material had been derived from T cells, B-cell-depleted T cells, or PBMCs.

Libraries were prepared by immunoSEQ multiplex PCR; TCRdb keeps only in-frame clonotypes and omits some of them. Here the sample spans 200,000 to 300,000 clones, roughly 90% being singletons. The CDR3 extends over 14 amino acids. From germline, CDR1 is LNHDA and CDR2 SQIVND (reference sequence). Trimming pared 4 bases from V and 9 bases from J, leaving 16 bases between. Ages ranged from roughly 18 to 100 years, with residence in more than 20 US areas. This TCR derives from a woman in her 30s who had recovered from COVID-19. Material: PBMCs or T cells enriched from blood (not recorded which). The chain links TRBV19 to TRBJ2-1, with a possible D match to TRBD1 (6 bases). The DNA of the CDR3 is TGTGCCAGTAGTACCTGGGCCAGGACAGTTGAGCAGTTCTTC. It encodes CASSTWARTVEQFF.